These 8 T cell receptor beta chains share one sample of origin, sequenced in a study of blood T cell repertoires in COVID-19. The repertoire was sequenced with immunoSEQ multiplex PCR; TCRdb's copy has only in-frame clones and lacks some. Found here are about 240,000 clones, roughly nine tenths of them singletons; the top ten hold 6.2%. Sequences were obtained from peripheral blood. These receptors were taken from a man aged 55 to 70 with acute or convalescent COVID-19.

This chain links TRBV18 with TRBJ1-4; 9 positions agree with TRBD1. Germline CDR1 is KGHSH and CDR2 is LQKENI. J was trimmed by 6 bases and V by 4 bases; bases with no gene match: 3. There are 14 residues in the CDR3. CDR3 sequence reads: CASSLDRGDEKLFF. The CDR3 nucleotides are TGTGCCAGCTCACTCGACAGGGGGGATGAAAAACTGTTTTTT.

The V gene is TRBV19, the J gene TRBJ1-1, with TRBD1 matching over 7 bases. CDR1 and CDR2 (germline): LNHDA, SQIVND (reference sequence). V gave up 8 bases and J gave up 3 bases; unmatched junction bases: 21. The CDR3 sequence is 18 residues long. The CDR3 is CASSRYRGQFLGDTEAFF. The CDR3 DNA reads TGTGCCAGTTCAAGATACAGGGGACAGTTTCTAGGGGACACTGAAGCTTTCTTT.

The rearrangement links TRBV5-1 to TRBJ1-2, with 7 bases aligning to TRBD1. This CDR3 has 13 amino acids. Germline V CDR1 and CDR2: SGHRS, YFSETQ. Losses at the gene ends were 4 bases for V and 5 bases for J; bases not matched to a gene: 5. The CDR3 nucleotides are TGCGCCAGCAGCCCGGGACAGCAATATGGCTACACCTTC. Its translation: CASSPGQQYGYTF.

The genes are TRBV11-3 and TRBJ2-7; possibly TRBD2 for D (5 bases). With 0 bases removed from V and 2 bases from J, the gap between germline ends came to 11 bases. The germline CDR1 and CDR2 sequences are SGHNT and YENEEA. There are 15 residues in the CDR3. The CDR3 protein is CASSLDSSPTYEQYF. The CDR3 DNA reads TGTGCCAGCAGCTTAGATTCTAGCCCGACCTACGAGCAGTACTTC. Full variable domain (remainder filled in from reference TRBV11-3 and TRBJ2-7): EAGVVQSPRYKIIEKKQPVAFWCNPISGHNTLYWYLQNLGQGPELLIRYENEEAVDDSQLPKDRFSAERLKGVDSTLKIQPAELGDSAVYLCASSLDSSPTYEQYFGPGTRLTVT.

This sequence joins TRBV29-1 and TRBJ1-2; 7 positions match TRBD1. J gave up 7 bases and V 0 bases, and 5 bases lay outside the gene matches. The CDR3 extends over 13 amino acids. Germline V gene lookup returns CDR1 SQVTM and CDR2 ANQGSEA. CDR3 amino acids: CSVEETGSSGYTF. The CDR3 nucleotides read TGCAGCGTTGAAGAGACAGGGAGCAGTGGCTACACCTTC.

The chain is built from TRBV19 and TRBJ1-5; D is ambiguous. V was cut by 7 bases and J by 2 bases, with 6 bases left in between. CDR1 LNHDA and CDR2 SQIVND come from the germline V gene (reference sequence). CDR3 length: 12 amino acids. The CDR3 loop is CASNSGNQPQHF. For the CDR3, the DNA is TGTGCCAGTAATTCCGGCAATCAGCCCCAGCATTTT.

The chain employs TRBV18 and TRBJ2-5; D is ambiguous. This CDR3 contains 14 residues. Trimming took 0 bases from V and 2 from J, leaving 7 bases between them. The germline CDR1 and CDR2 sequences are KGHSH and LQKENI. The CDR3 loop reads CASSPPGSQETQYF. The CDR3 bases are TGTGCCAGCTCACCACCGGGCAGTCAAGAGACCCAGTACTTC.

The genes are TRBV28 and TRBJ2-2, with D possibly TRBD2 on 5 matching bases. The CDR3 spans 12 residues. Per germline, CDR1 MDHEN and CDR2 SYDVKM. V was pared by 10 bases and J by 6 bases, with 12 bases between. CDR3 sequence (DNA): TGTGCCACCCGGACTCTCCCCGGGGAGCTGTTTTTT. Translated, it gives CATRTLPGELFF.